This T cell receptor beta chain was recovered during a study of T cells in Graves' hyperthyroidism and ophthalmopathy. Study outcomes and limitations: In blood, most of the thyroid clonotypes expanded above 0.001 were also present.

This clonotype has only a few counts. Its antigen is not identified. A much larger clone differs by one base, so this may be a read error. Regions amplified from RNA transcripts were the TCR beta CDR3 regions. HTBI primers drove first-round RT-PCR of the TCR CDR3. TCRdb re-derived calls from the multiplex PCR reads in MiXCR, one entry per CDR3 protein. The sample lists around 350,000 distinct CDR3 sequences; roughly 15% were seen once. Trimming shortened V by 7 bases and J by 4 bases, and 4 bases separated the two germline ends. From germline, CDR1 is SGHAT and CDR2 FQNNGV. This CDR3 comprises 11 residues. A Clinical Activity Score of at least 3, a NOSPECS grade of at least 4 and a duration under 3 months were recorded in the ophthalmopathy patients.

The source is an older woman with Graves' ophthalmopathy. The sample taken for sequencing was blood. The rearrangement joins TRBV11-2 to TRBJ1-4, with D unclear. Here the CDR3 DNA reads TGTGCCAGCACCTGTAATGAAAAACTGTTTTTT. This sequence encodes CASTCNEKLFF.